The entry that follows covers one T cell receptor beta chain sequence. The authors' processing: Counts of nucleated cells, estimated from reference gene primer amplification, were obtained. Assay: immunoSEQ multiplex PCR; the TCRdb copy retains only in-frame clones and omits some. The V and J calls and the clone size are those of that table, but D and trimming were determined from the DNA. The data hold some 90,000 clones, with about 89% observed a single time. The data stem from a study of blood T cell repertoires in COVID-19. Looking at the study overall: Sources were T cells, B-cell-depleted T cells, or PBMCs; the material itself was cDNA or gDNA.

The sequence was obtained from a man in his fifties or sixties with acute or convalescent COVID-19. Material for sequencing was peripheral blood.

CDR3 protein: CASSLTGLAGTDTQYF. In DNA, the CDR3 is TGTGCCAGCAGCTTGACTGGACTAGCGGGCACAGATACGCAGTATTTT. The rearrangement joins TRBV5-4 to TRBJ2-3; 10 nucleotides match TRBD2. This CDR3 contains 16 residues. V lost 1 base, J lost 1 base, and 3 bases stayed unmatched. Germline CDR1 reads SGHNT; CDR2 reads YYREEE (reference sequence).